Ten or more counts support the clone carrying this T cell receptor beta chain. Its matching antigen is unknown. The CDR3 runs to 14 residues. With 6 bases removed from V and 0 bases from J, the gap between germline ends came to 12 bases. The germline CDR1 and CDR2 sequences are SGHAT and FQNNGV. This sample is part of a study of shared clonotypes between healthy human individuals. The overall study: The donor group consisted of a couple of women and three men, aged 18 to 49.

Assay used: immunoSEQ multiplex PCR; TCRdb lists only in-frame clones, some missing. The sample lists over 850,000 clones, around 82% seen once, with 0.4% to 0.55% in the top ten. The study separated CD4+ cells into CD45RA+ naive and CD45RA-negative memory subsets. Study conclusions and caveats: Unshared clonotypes carried lower generation probabilities than those common to all four donors.

Sequenced sample: memory CD4+ T cells from PBMCs. The subset denotes: CD45RA-negative fraction. The chain recombines TRBV11-2 with TRBJ2-7; D gene unclear. The clonotype originates from a man aged 18-30 years in good health. Some clones in this sample may be carry-over from other donors' samples. CDR3 loop: CASSPGRNSYEQYF. In nucleotides, the CDR3 is TGTGCCAGCAGTCCTGGCCGGAACTCCTACGAGCAGTACTTC.